This is a list of T cell receptor beta chains from one sample in a study of T cells in Graves' hyperthyroidism and ophthalmopathy. One entry per CDR3 protein, called by TCRdb with MiXCR from the multiplex PCR reads. The data show around 690,000 distinct CDR3 sequences, about a fifth seen once. Input material: blood. These receptors were taken from a man aged 25-45 years with Graves' ophthalmopathy. CDR3s include the opening cysteine and the closing phenylalanine or tryptophan. D genes are given only for firm matches. Rows give clone size only sometimes, using once, few, many, or a class for an expanded clone.

d_call,j_call,v_call,clone_size,cdr3_aa,cdr3_nt
TRBD2,TRBJ2-7,TRBV15,few,CATSRGSSGSYEQYF,TGTGCCACCAGCAGAGGATCTAGCGGGAGTTACGAGCAGTACTTC
TRBD1,TRBJ1-5,TRBV27,many,CASSPRQGAWNQPQHF,TGTGCCAGCAGTCCTCGACAGGGGGCATGGAATCAGCCCCAGCATTTT
NA,TRBJ2-3,TRBV28,few,CASRTTGSRTDTQYF,TGTGCCAGCAGGACCACAGGGTCGCGGACAGATACGCAGTATTTT
NA,TRBJ2-7,TRBV20-1,NA,CSAISGHPYEQYF,TGCAGTGCTATTTCCGGACACCCCTACGAGCAGTACTTC
NA,TRBJ2-7,TRBV27,few,CASGFHEQYF,TGTGCCAGCGGGTTCCACGAGCAGTACTTC
TRBD1,TRBJ2-5,TRBV13,few,CASSLSPGQGRKTQYF,TGTGCCAGCAGCTTATCACCCGGACAGGGCCGCAAGACCCAGTACTTC
TRBD2,TRBJ2-7,TRBV16,few,CASSSPGGESYEQYF,TGTGCCAGCAGCTCCCCGGGGGGGGAATCCTACGAGCAGTACTTC
NA,TRBJ1-2,TRBV28,many,CASSSPPGTGSYGYTF,TGTGCCAGCAGTTCCCCCCCCGGGACTGGATCTTACGGCTACACCTTC
TRBD2,TRBJ2-7,TRBV20-1,NA,CSADRAGVNYEQYF,TGCAGTGCCGACCGAGCGGGAGTGAACTACGAGCAGTACTTC
TRBD2,TRBJ2-5,TRBV27,few,CARKLAGARGTQYF,TGTGCCAGGAAACTAGCGGGAGCTCGTGGGACCCAGTACTTC
TRBD1,TRBJ2-7,TRBV6-1,few,CASSRDDRVGYEQYF,TGTGCCAGCAGTAGGGACGACAGGGTAGGGTACGAGCAGTACTTC
TRBD2,TRBJ2-7,TRBV9,NA,CASSVDIAGSYEQYF,TGTGCCAGCAGCGTAGATATAGCGGGGTCCTACGAGCAGTACTTC
NA,TRBJ1-1,TRBV5-1,many,CASSDHQKNTEAFF,TGCGCCAGCTCTGACCATCAAAAGAACACTGAAGCTTTCTTT
TRBD2,TRBJ2-3,TRBV24-1,NA,CATSESAGGSADTQYF,TGTGCCACCAGTGAGTCCGCGGGAGGGAGCGCAGATACGCAGTATTTT
NA,TRBJ2-2,TRBV5-1,NA,CASSLAPQNTGELFF,TGCGCCAGCAGCTTGGCACCCCAGAACACCGGGGAGCTGTTTTTT
TRBD2,TRBJ2-7,TRBV7-2,many,CASSLQGPASGRAGEQYF,TGTGCCAGCAGCTTACAAGGGCCAGCTAGCGGGAGGGCCGGGGAGCAGTACTTC
TRBD2,TRBJ2-1,TRBV20-1,NA,CSARTSGSFEQFF,TGCAGTGCTCGGACTAGCGGGAGTTTTGAGCAGTTCTTC
TRBD1,TRBJ1-5,TRBV27,many,CASSLSRGQGVQPQHF,TGTGCCAGCAGTTTATCAAGGGGACAGGGGGTGCAGCCCCAGCATTTT
NA,TRBJ2-1,TRBV29-1,few,CSVEEARNNEQFF,TGCAGCGTTGAAGAAGCGCGGAACAATGAGCAGTTCTTC
NA,TRBJ2-1,TRBV7-2,few,CASSPLRAVEQFF,TGTGCCAGCAGCCCGCTGAGGGCCGTTGAGCAGTTCTTC
NA,TRBJ2-7,TRBV6-2/TRBV6-3,many,CASSYFGQGSYEQYF,TGTGCCAGCAGTTACTTCGGCCAGGGATCCTACGAGCAGTACTTC
TRBD2,TRBJ2-1,TRBV24-1,NA,CATSSPAGARYNEQFF,TGTGCCACCAGTTCCCCAGCGGGAGCTAGATACAATGAGCAGTTCTTC
NA,TRBJ2-2,TRBV2,NA,CATREHPYAGELFF,TGTGCCACCCGGGAGCACCCCTACGCCGGGGAGCTGTTTTTT
TRBD2,TRBJ2-1,TRBV7-9,few,CASSQAGTSFNEQFF,TGTGCCAGCAGCCAAGCCGGGACTAGCTTCAATGAGCAGTTCTTC
TRBD1,TRBJ1-1,TRBV29-1,NA,CSVEPGQGRTNTEAFF,TGCAGCGTTGAACCAGGACAGGGTAGGACAAACACTGAAGCTTTCTTT
NA,TRBJ2-1,TRBV20-1,few,CSASKLNNEQFF,TGCAGTGCCAGCAAACTTAACAATGAGCAGTTCTTC
NA,TRBJ1-2,TRBV7-9,NA,CASSLPAEDGYTF,TGTGCCAGCAGCTTGCCGGCCGAAGATGGCTACACCTTC
NA,TRBJ2-5,TRBV28,few,CASSLRTQTYF,TGTGCCAGCAGCCTGCGGACTCAAACGTACTTC
NA,TRBJ2-1,TRBV6-1,many,CASSEAVEGGYNEQFF,TGTGCCAGCAGTGAGGCCGTCGAGGGGGGATACAATGAGCAGTTCTTC